This T cell receptor (beta chain) was recorded in a study of T cell repertoires in cytomegalovirus infection. From the reads, TCRdb called clonotypes with MiXCR, one entry per CDR3 protein. Among 150,000 to 200,000 distinct CDR3 sequences listed, roughly a fifth were seen once. Deletions cut 5 bases from V and 4 bases from J, with 8 bases between. The CDR3 is made up of 13 amino acids. Germline V gene sequence: CDR1 SGHNT, CDR2 YENEEA. This clonotype was observed at least ten times. The chain has TRBV11-3 and TRBJ2-2; D gene ambiguous. Input material: PBMCs. The clonotype originates from a human donor in good health (CMV status not recorded). Some clones in this sample may be carry-over from other donors' samples. CDR3 DNA sequence: TGTGCCAGCAGCCCCGATCTCACCGGGGAGCTGTTTTTT. Its translation is CASSPDLTGELFF.